These T cell receptor beta chains were read from a single sample in a study of STAT5B mutations in CD4+ large granular lymphocyte leukemia. Method: immunoSEQ multiplex PCR; TCRdb's copy keeps in-frame clones and lacks some. The top ten clones hold about 0.42% of a sample with about 22,000 clones, 78% of them seen once. The sample was CD4+ T cells from blood buffy coats. The receptors were sampled from a human donor in good health. The CDR3 runs from the conserved cysteine through the conserved F or W. Each record gives: D gene, J gene, V gene, clone size, CDR3 protein, CDR3 DNA. A D gene is named only where the DNA matches it firmly. The size field is filled for only some rows; it gives once, few, many or a size class.

D gene: -; J gene: TRBJ2-7; V gene: TRBV27; clone size: once; CDR3 protein: CASSSTRNEQYF; CDR3 DNA: TGTGCCAGCAGCTCAACTAGAAACGAGCAGTACTTC
D gene: -; J gene: TRBJ1-6; V gene: TRBV6-6; clone size: once; CDR3 protein: CASRRQDSPLHF; CDR3 DNA: TGTGCCAGCAGAAGACAAGACTCACCCCTCCACTTT
D gene: -; J gene: TRBJ1-1; V gene: TRBV10-3; clone size: few; CDR3 protein: CAISDERKAKAFF; CDR3 DNA: TGTGCCATCAGTGACGAGCGGAAAGCAAAAGCTTTCTTT
D gene: TRBD1; J gene: TRBJ1-2; V gene: TRBV7-9; clone size: -; CDR3 protein: CASSLGTGFGYTF; CDR3 DNA: TGTGCCAGCAGCTTAGGGACAGGGTTTGGCTACACCTTC
D gene: TRBD2; J gene: TRBJ2-5; V gene: TRBV6-6; clone size: -; CDR3 protein: CASSSPGGGASATQYF; CDR3 DNA: TGTGCCAGCAGTTCCCCAGGCGGGGGGGCTTCTGCGACCCAGTACTTC
D gene: -; J gene: TRBJ2-1; V gene: TRBV13; clone size: -; CDR3 protein: CASSLRGLEQFF; CDR3 DNA: TGTGCCAGCAGCTTAAGAGGACTAGAGCAGTTCTTC
D gene: -; J gene: TRBJ1-2; V gene: TRBV28; clone size: -; CDR3 protein: CASNSGHNPWGYTF; CDR3 DNA: TGTGCCAGCAATTCAGGACATAACCCGTGGGGCTACACCTTC
D gene: TRBD1; J gene: TRBJ2-3; V gene: TRBV13; clone size: -; CDR3 protein: CASSPDRVGDTQYF; CDR3 DNA: TGTGCCAGCAGCCCGGACAGGGTGGGAGATACGCAGTATTTT
D gene: TRBD2; J gene: TRBJ2-5; V gene: TRBV7-6; clone size: -; CDR3 protein: CASSALAGGPKETQYF; CDR3 DNA: TGTGCCAGCAGCGCCCTAGCGGGAGGGCCAAAAGAGACCCAGTACTTC
D gene: -; J gene: TRBJ2-7; V gene: TRBV9; clone size: -; CDR3 protein: CASSVGGGENEQYF; CDR3 DNA: TGTGCCAGCAGCGTTGGTGGGGGAGAGAACGAGCAGTACTTC
D gene: TRBD1; J gene: TRBJ1-5; V gene: TRBV19; clone size: few; CDR3 protein: CASSPGQGAQPQHF; CDR3 DNA: TGTGCCAGTAGTCCAGGACAGGGGGCTCAGCCCCAGCATTTT
D gene: -; J gene: TRBJ2-7; V gene: TRBV6-1; clone size: -; CDR3 protein: CASPGGGYEQYF; CDR3 DNA: TGTGCCAGCCCGGGGGGCGGATACGAGCAGTACTTC
D gene: -; J gene: TRBJ2-7; V gene: TRBV28; clone size: -; CDR3 protein: CASSPSWQGSYEQYF; CDR3 DNA: TGTGCCAGCAGTCCTTCGTGGCAGGGATCCTACGAGCAGTACTTC
D gene: -; J gene: TRBJ2-3; V gene: TRBV7-3; clone size: -; CDR3 protein: CASSFGVPPDTQYF; CDR3 DNA: TGTGCCAGCAGCTTCGGAGTCCCCCCAGATACGCAGTATTTT
D gene: -; J gene: TRBJ1-3; V gene: TRBV20-1; clone size: -; CDR3 protein: CSARKADTIYF; CDR3 DNA: TGCAGTGCTAGAAAAGCGGACACCATATATTTT
D gene: -; J gene: TRBJ2-4; V gene: TRBV19; clone size: -; CDR3 protein: CASSPKASGETLAKNIQYF; CDR3 DNA: TGTGCCAGTAGTCCCAAGGCTTCGGGGGAGACTTTAGCCAAAAACATTCAGTACTTC
D gene: TRBD2; J gene: TRBJ2-2; V gene: TRBV2; clone size: -; CDR3 protein: CASRRERSGGELFF; CDR3 DNA: TGTGCCAGCCGGCGGGAGAGATCGGGCGGGGAGCTGTTTTTT
D gene: -; J gene: TRBJ1-2; V gene: TRBV29-1; clone size: -; CDR3 protein: CSVFTRGYTF; CDR3 DNA: TGCAGCGTCTTCACCCGGGGCTACACCTTC
D gene: TRBD1; J gene: TRBJ1-4; V gene: TRBV5-1; clone size: -; CDR3 protein: CASSPGQGDEKLFF; CDR3 DNA: TGCGCCAGCAGCCCTGGACAGGGGGACGAAAAACTGTTTTTT
D gene: -; J gene: TRBJ2-7; V gene: TRBV27; clone size: -; CDR3 protein: CASSLHFGEQYF; CDR3 DNA: TGTGCCAGCAGTTTACATTTTGGAGAGCAGTACTTC
D gene: TRBD1; J gene: TRBJ1-5; V gene: TRBV7-2; clone size: -; CDR3 protein: CASSLTGFGNQPQHF; CDR3 DNA: TGTGCCAGCAGCTTGACAGGGTTCGGCAATCAGCCCCAGCATTTT
D gene: TRBD1; J gene: TRBJ1-2; V gene: TRBV27; clone size: -; CDR3 protein: CASSTTTGAFRGYTF; CDR3 DNA: TGTGCCAGCAGTACAACGACAGGGGCGTTTCGTGGCTACACCTTC
D gene: -; J gene: TRBJ1-6; V gene: TRBV19; clone size: -; CDR3 protein: CASSQKRGASLHF; CDR3 DNA: TGTGCCAGTAGTCAAAAGCGAGGTGCGTCCCTCCACTTT
D gene: TRBD2; J gene: TRBJ2-3; V gene: TRBV11-2; clone size: -; CDR3 protein: CASSTGTSADTQYF; CDR3 DNA: TGTGCCAGCAGCACCGGGACTAGCGCAGATACGCAGTATTTT
D gene: -; J gene: TRBJ1-1; V gene: TRBV7-2; clone size: -; CDR3 protein: CASSFIPPRAFF; CDR3 DNA: TGTGCCAGCAGCTTTATCCCCCCTCGAGCTTTCTTT
D gene: -; J gene: TRBJ1-2; V gene: TRBV6-5; clone size: -; CDR3 protein: CASSHTPQAPRGYTF; CDR3 DNA: TGTGCCAGCAGTCACACGCCACAGGCCCCCCGGGGCTACACCTTC
D gene: -; J gene: TRBJ2-5; V gene: TRBV6-6; clone size: -; CDR3 protein: CASSYSGRETQYF; CDR3 DNA: TGTGCCAGCAGTTACTCGGGTCGGGAGACCCAGTACTTC
D gene: TRBD2; J gene: TRBJ2-7; V gene: TRBV19; clone size: -; CDR3 protein: CASSMASGRYEQYF; CDR3 DNA: TGTGCCAGTAGTATGGCTAGCGGGAGATACGAGCAGTACTTC
D gene: TRBD1; J gene: TRBJ2-2; V gene: TRBV5-1; clone size: -; CDR3 protein: CASSLAPGQANTGELFF; CDR3 DNA: TGCGCCAGCAGCTTGGCCCCGGGACAGGCGAACACCGGGGAGCTGTTTTTT
D gene: TRBD1; J gene: TRBJ1-4; V gene: TRBV5-4; clone size: -; CDR3 protein: CASSEGQGINEKLFF; CDR3 DNA: TGTGCCAGCAGCGAAGGACAGGGAATTAATGAAAAACTGTTTTTT
D gene: TRBD1; J gene: TRBJ1-4; V gene: TRBV4-1; clone size: -; CDR3 protein: CASSQADRDNEKLFF; CDR3 DNA: TGCGCCAGCAGCCAAGCGGACAGGGATAATGAAAAACTGTTTTTT
D gene: -; J gene: TRBJ2-3; V gene: TRBV28; clone size: -; CDR3 protein: CASSLQRPTDTQYF; CDR3 DNA: TGTGCCAGCAGTCTCCAGCGGCCCACAGATACGCAGTATTTT
D gene: -; J gene: TRBJ2-7; V gene: TRBV18; clone size: -; CDR3 protein: CASSPPGALAGNIGEQYF; CDR3 DNA: TGTGCCAGCTCACCACCTGGGGCGCTGGCAGGGAATATTGGCGAGCAGTACTTC
D gene: -; J gene: TRBJ1-3; V gene: TRBV28; clone size: -; CDR3 protein: CASSGQLGPGNTIYF; CDR3 DNA: TGTGCCAGCAGTGGACAGTTGGGGCCGGGAAACACCATATATTTT
D gene: TRBD1; J gene: TRBJ2-7; V gene: TRBV6-1; clone size: -; CDR3 protein: CASSDRVYEQYF; CDR3 DNA: TGTGCCAGCTCGGACAGGGTCTACGAGCAGTACTTC
D gene: -; J gene: TRBJ1-1; V gene: TRBV10-3; clone size: -; CDR3 protein: CAISAPGIRTEAFF; CDR3 DNA: TGTGCCATCAGTGCCCCAGGGATCCGGACTGAAGCTTTCTTT
D gene: TRBD1; J gene: TRBJ2-1; V gene: TRBV10-1; clone size: -; CDR3 protein: CASSEGTGVENEQFF; CDR3 DNA: TGCGCCAGCAGTGAGGGGACAGGGGTCGAGAATGAGCAGTTCTTC
D gene: -; J gene: TRBJ1-4; V gene: TRBV7-9; clone size: -; CDR3 protein: CASSPSYSGPNEKLFF; CDR3 DNA: TGTGCCAGCAGCCCGAGCTACTCGGGGCCTAATGAAAAACTGTTTTTT
D gene: -; J gene: TRBJ2-5; V gene: TRBV4-2; clone size: -; CDR3 protein: CASSPDSSNGETQYF; CDR3 DNA: TGTGCCAGCAGCCCGGACAGTTCGAATGGGGAGACCCAGTACTTC
D gene: -; J gene: TRBJ2-3; V gene: TRBV5-1; clone size: -; CDR3 protein: CASSSAGGVSGLPNTQYF; CDR3 DNA: TGCGCCAGCAGCTCCGCCGGGGGAGTATCCGGACTACCCAATACGCAGTATTTT